This T cell receptor beta chain was found in a study of cytomegalovirus exposure and HLA in healthy donors. Vbeta (60) and Jbeta (13) primers were used in the PCR. Only in-frame clones appear in the TCRdb table, and some are missing; sequencing was by immunoSEQ multiplex PCR. This sample has fewer than 250,000 clones; around 75% occur once, and the top ten carry approximately 3.1%. The germline gives CDR1 MDHEN, CDR2 SYDVKM. V was cut by 6 bases and J by 4 bases, with 13 bases left in between. The CDR3 contains 15 residues. Study-level points and caveats: In a later analysis, parvovirus B19, influenza, CMV and Epstein-Barr virus appeared linked to several top co-occurrence clusters. Looking again later, the authors saw that most CMV-associated TCR beta chains seemed HLA-restricted. More than 150 TCR beta chains were listed as cytomegalovirus-associated.

Note on this clone: Its specificity is unknown.

This clonotype originated in a woman younger than 45 in good health and CMV-seropositive. The chain employs TRBV28 and TRBJ2-6; possibly TRBD2 for D (7 bases). Sequenced input: PBMCs. The CDR3 nucleotides read TGTGCCAGCAGCCGAGGGGGGGAAGGGGCCAACGTCCTGACTTTC. It is translated as CASSRGGEGANVLTF.